This T cell receptor (beta chain) was retrieved from a study of CXCR3-negative and CXCR3-positive naive CD8 T cells. Looking at the study overall: There were about 150 million TRB reads altogether, and each library had about 1.5 +/- 0.3 million of them.

This CDR3 has 14 residues. The germline V gene has CDR1 ENHRY and CDR2 SYGVKD. Points from the study as a whole: Both naive subsets carried similar amounts of surface CD5, so TCR strength was inferred from TRB CDR3 properties. Comparably high diversity was seen in both naive subsets, and much lower diversity in memory CD8+ cells. Memory, not naive, CXCR3-negative and CXCR3-positive cells differed in TRBV-TRBJ usage.

As to this clonotype: The antigen is unknown.

Libraries of TRB cDNA were made by 5' RACE and carried UMIs. TCRdb re-called the 5' RACE reads and catalogs CDR3 proteins one per entry, DNA excluded. This sample contains some 50,000 distinct CDR3 sequences. The chain combines TRBV10-3 with TRBJ1-3. Sequencing was performed on naive CXCR3- CD8+ T cells from blood. Regarding subset: CD45RO-CCR7+CD27+CD95- naive CD8+ T cells lacking CXCR3 (TNR3-). The receptor was isolated from a human donor in good health. Some clones in this sample may be carry-over from other donors' samples. The CDR3 loop reads CATSDLSSGNTIYF.